A selection of T cell receptor beta chains follows, all from one sample in a study of identical twins. TCRdb independently ran MiXCR on the 5' RACE reads; one entry per CDR3 protein. The top ten clones hold 1.5% to 2% of a sample with around 670,000 distinct CDR3 sequences, 5.5% to 6.5% of them seen once. Sequenced material: naive T cells sorted from blood. Every receptor here comes from a man younger than 35 in good health. CDR3s include the opening cysteine and the closing phenylalanine or tryptophan. Fields, in order: CDR3 protein, CDR3 DNA, D gene, J gene, V gene, clone size. D genes are given only for firm matches. Expanded clones get a size class; other rows say once, few or many, or leave the size out.

CATSRGDESPLHF TGTGCCACCAGCAGAGGGGACGAGTCACCCCTCCACTTT - TRBJ1-6 TRBV15 -
CASSLGSVAVAEKLFF TGTGCCAGCAGCTTAGGATCCGTGGCGGTCGCTGAAAAACTGTTTTTT - TRBJ1-4 TRBV7-9 few
CASSETRTREAFF TGTGCCAGCAGTGAAACTCGAACTAGAGAAGCTTTCTTT - TRBJ1-1 TRBV27 -
CSARARDGYTF TGCAGTGCTAGAGCAAGGGATGGCTACACCTTC - TRBJ1-2 TRBV20-1 many
CSAREGARNNSPLHF TGCAGTGCTAGAGAGGGCGCTAGGAATAATTCACCCCTCCACTTT - TRBJ1-6 TRBV20-1 many
CSVDGRALDEQFF TGCAGCGTTGACGGGAGGGCCTTGGATGAGCAGTTCTTC TRBD2 TRBJ2-1 TRBV29-1 many
CASSYSRPRDPYNEQFF TGTGCCAGCAGTTACTCCCGCCCCAGGGACCCCTACAATGAGCAGTTCTTC - TRBJ2-1 TRBV6-5 few
CASSSPGAVAGTDTQYF TGTGCCAGCAGTTCCCCCGGTGCCGTAGCGGGCACAGATACGCAGTATTTT - TRBJ2-3 TRBV6-2/TRBV6-3 few
CASSFPRGELFF TGTGCCAGCAGTTTCCCACGCGGGGAGCTGTTTTTT - TRBJ2-2 TRBV12-3/TRBV12-4 many
CASSQAHEQYF TGTGCCAGCAGCCAGGCCCACGAGCAGTACTTC - TRBJ2-7 TRBV14 -
CASSGDRVDGTNEKLFF TGTGCCAGCAGTGGGGACAGGGTTGACGGAACTAATGAAAAACTGTTTTTT TRBD1 TRBJ1-4 TRBV2 few
CASSLSGGYEQYF TGTGCCAGCAGCTTGTCGGGGGGATACGAGCAGTACTTC TRBD2 TRBJ2-7 TRBV7-3 few
CSARDDWREADQPQHF TGCAGTGCTAGAGATGATTGGAGGGAGGCGGATCAGCCCCAGCATTTT - TRBJ1-5 TRBV20-1 few
CASSERDVREFF TGTGCCAGCAGTGAAAGGGACGTACGGGAGTTCTTC - TRBJ2-1 TRBV2 few
CASSLEGSGGRRDTQYF TGTGCCAGCAGCTTAGAAGGGAGCGGCGGGAGAAGAGATACGCAGTATTTT TRBD2 TRBJ2-3 TRBV7-9 few
CASSEGGGRRLAGQETQYF TGTGCCAGCAGTGAGGGCGGTGGGCGAAGACTAGCGGGTCAAGAGACCCAGTACTTC TRBD2 TRBJ2-5 TRBV25-1 many
CASSFLGLAGEKVQFF TGCGCCAGCAGTTTCTTGGGACTAGCGGGAGAGAAAGTGCAGTTCTTC TRBD2 TRBJ2-1 TRBV5-1 -
CASSRPGQANQPQHF TGCGCCAGCAGCCGACCGGGACAGGCTAATCAGCCCCAGCATTTT TRBD1 TRBJ1-5 TRBV4-1 few
CASSLEGREGIGYTF TGCGCCAGCAGCTTGGAGGGCAGGGAAGGCATTGGCTACACCTTC - TRBJ1-2 TRBV5-1 many
CASSPPLSAYEQYF TGTGCCAGCAGCCCCCCTCTATCAGCCTACGAGCAGTACTTC - TRBJ2-7 TRBV7-9 few
CSARSPRRDEQYF TGCAGTGCCCGAAGCCCCAGGCGAGACGAGCAGTACTTC - TRBJ2-7 TRBV20-1 many
CASSLGGGEVNNEQFF TGCGCCAGCAGCTTAGGGGGGGGAGAAGTCAACAATGAGCAGTTCTTC - TRBJ2-1 TRBV5-1 few
CSAVDRPNQPQHF TGCAGTGCTGTAGACAGGCCCAATCAGCCCCAGCATTTT - TRBJ1-5 TRBV20-1 many
CASHGGYNEQFF TGTGCCAGCCACGGGGGTTACAATGAGCAGTTCTTC - TRBJ2-1 TRBV12-3/TRBV12-4 many
CAARTGAQETQYF TGTGCCGCTCGGACAGGGGCTCAAGAGACCCAGTACTTC TRBD1 TRBJ2-5 TRBV10-3 -
CASSGAQGRVDTEAFF TGTGCCAGCAGCGGTGCACAGGGGAGGGTGGACACTGAAGCTTTCTTT TRBD1 TRBJ1-1 TRBV7-9 few
CASSPAGLAGVSSNEQFF TGTGCCAGCAGCCCAGCAGGCCTAGCGGGAGTTAGTAGCAATGAGCAGTTCTTC TRBD2 TRBJ2-1 TRBV7-7 few
CATSRARGPPNTEAFF TGTGCCACCAGCAGAGCAAGGGGGCCCCCGAACACTGAAGCTTTCTTT TRBD1 TRBJ1-1 TRBV15 -
CASKKTALNTEAFF TGTGCCAGCAAGAAGACCGCTCTGAACACTGAAGCTTTCTTT - TRBJ1-1 TRBV6-1 -
CASSLRQGGKIETQYF TGCGCCAGCAGCCTTCGACAGGGGGGGAAAATTGAGACCCAGTACTTC TRBD1 TRBJ2-5 TRBV5-1 few
CASSFGADEKLFF TGCGCCAGCAGCTTTGGGGCAGATGAAAAACTGTTTTTT - TRBJ1-4 TRBV5-1 -
CSARVTLNTGELFF TGCAGTGCTAGAGTGACCCTGAACACCGGGGAGCTGTTTTTT - TRBJ2-2 TRBV20-1 many
CASSFQGAGSSYNSPLHF TGTGCCAGCAGCTTCCAGGGGGCAGGTTCATCCTATAATTCACCCCTCCACTTT TRBD1 TRBJ1-6 TRBV11-2 -
CSVQQIYGYTF TGCAGCGTTCAACAGATCTATGGCTACACCTTC - TRBJ1-2 TRBV29-1 few
CASSPWGAGVWTDTQYF TGTGCCAGCAGCCCCTGGGGAGCGGGAGTATGGACAGATACGCAGTATTTT TRBD2 TRBJ2-3 TRBV3-1 few
CASTTGNEQFF TGTGCCAGCACGACCGGCAATGAGCAGTTCTTC - TRBJ2-1 TRBV5-5 -
CASSIVDVTYNEQFF TGCGCCAGCAGCATTGTTGACGTCACCTACAATGAGCAGTTCTTC - TRBJ2-1 TRBV5-1 many
CASSRLDSPNYGYTF TGTGCCAGCAGCCGACTGGACAGTCCTAACTATGGCTACACCTTC - TRBJ1-2 TRBV14 -
CASSSGQRLGEQYF TGTGCCAGCAGTTCGGGACAGCGCCTCGGCGAGCAGTACTTC TRBD1 TRBJ2-7 TRBV27 -
CASSLGHGDYGYTF TGTGCCAGCAGCTTAGGTCACGGAGACTATGGCTACACCTTC - TRBJ1-2 TRBV7-8 many
CASSLRSGQETQYF TGTGCCAGCAGCTTGAGGTCGGGGCAAGAGACCCAGTACTTC - TRBJ2-5 TRBV7-6 many
CSASVGGALSRQPQHF TGCAGTGCTAGTGTCGGTGGGGCACTTAGTCGTCAGCCCCAGCATTTT - TRBJ1-5 TRBV20-1 few
CASSLYYRPEADTQYF TGTGCCAGCAGTCTTTACTACAGGCCCGAAGCAGATACGCAGTATTTT - TRBJ2-3 TRBV27 many
CASSLVRNTIYF TGTGCCAGCAGTTTAGTTCGAAACACCATATATTTT - TRBJ1-3 TRBV12-3/TRBV12-4 many
CASTRRGPPHQETQYF TGTGCCAGCACCCGGAGAGGCCCACCACATCAAGAGACCCAGTACTTC - TRBJ2-5 TRBV7-9 few
CATSDRSEGSNQPQHF TGTGCCACCAGTGATAGGTCCGAGGGTAGCAATCAGCCCCAGCATTTT - TRBJ1-5 TRBV24-1 many
CASSLHLAGGDYEQYF TGTGCCAGCAGCTTACACCTAGCGGGGGGGGATTACGAGCAGTACTTC TRBD2 TRBJ2-7 TRBV7-2 few
CASSPGTHNEQFF TGTGCCAGCAGTCCTGGGACTCACAATGAGCAGTTCTTC - TRBJ2-1 TRBV28 many
CASSRGNRGRISGPGSYNEQFF TGTGCCAGCAGCCGCGGAAACAGGGGGCGCATATCGGGGCCGGGCTCCTACAATGAGCAGTTCTTC TRBD1 TRBJ2-1 TRBV7-7 few
CASSLTVSNEQFF TGTGCCAGCTCACTGACTGTGAGCAATGAGCAGTTCTTC - TRBJ2-1 TRBV18 -
CASSQKLADSYNEQFF TGCGCCAGCAGCCAGAAGCTAGCGGACTCCTACAATGAGCAGTTCTTC TRBD2 TRBJ2-1 TRBV4-3 -
CASSGTLDEKLFF TGCGCCAGCAGCGGGACGTTAGATGAAAAACTGTTTTTT - TRBJ1-4 TRBV5-1 many
CASRSSAGPGELFF TGTGCCAGCAGATCTAGCGCGGGCCCCGGGGAGCTGTTTTTT - TRBJ2-2 TRBV2 many
CASSPGRFRDRKETQYF TGTGCCAGCAGTCCGGGGAGGTTTCGGGATCGCAAAGAGACCCAGTACTTC - TRBJ2-5 TRBV12-3/TRBV12-4 -
CASSARDRLAVEQYF TGTGCCAGCAGTGCCCGGGACAGGCTAGCGGTCGAGCAGTACTTC - TRBJ2-7 TRBV25-1 -
CASSQDRTLAGNTIYF TGTGCCAGCAGCCAAGATAGAACTTTAGCTGGAAACACCATATATTTT - TRBJ1-3 TRBV4-2 -
CASSDTLQSTEAFF TGTGCCAGCAGTGACACCCTTCAGAGCACTGAAGCTTTCTTT - TRBJ1-1 TRBV12-3/TRBV12-4 few
CAIDRVYEQYF TGTGCCATTGACAGGGTCTACGAGCAGTACTTC TRBD1 TRBJ2-7 TRBV28 many